This TCR beta chain originates from a study of T cell responses to AZD1222 COVID-19 vaccine. Study at large: Second-dose recipients at about 4 or about 12 weeks were treated as one pooled group. Overall study results and limits: Donors skewed white British and female; clonal diversity was possibly underestimated. Seropositivity was recorded at baseline in only a handful of AZD1222 recipients. Vaccine-associated CD4 TCRs ranged over spike, dominating at 160-218 and 743-854.

Sequencing used immunoSEQ multiplex PCR; TCRdb keeps in-frame clones, though not all of them. The sample shows about 100,000 clones, approximately 91% of them seen only once. A remark on this clone: Its antigen is unidentified.

This CDR3 contains 15 residues. Germline V gives CDR1 SGHRS, CDR2 YFSETQ. Between the trimmed V and J ends, which lost 4 bases and 2 bases, there was a span of 13 bases. The TCR was taken from an adult in good health. The source material was peripheral blood, sampled on day 0 of AZD1222 vaccination. This chain links TRBV5-1 with TRBJ1-3; TRBD1 might be the D (5 bases). The CDR3 nucleotides read TGCGCCAGCAGCGCGCTGGGAGGGGCTGGAAACACCATATATTTT. Amino acids: CASSALGGAGNTIYF.